One sample yielded the 2 T cell receptor beta chains listed below, sequenced in a study of cytomegalovirus exposure and HLA in healthy donors. The PCR ran on 60 Vbeta and 13 Jbeta primers. Sequencing was performed with immunoSEQ multiplex PCR; in TCRdb, only in-frame clones are kept and a portion is missing. The table has around 190,000 clones, over 75% seen once. Sequenced material: PBMCs. Receptor source: a young woman in good health and CMV-seronegative.

The chain carries TRBV28 and TRBJ2-6; D is unresolved. Germline assignment: CDR1 MDHEN and CDR2 SYDVKM. CDR3 length: 15 amino acids. Trimming left V 1 base short and J 0 bases short, with 4 bases between. The CDR3 nucleotides are TGTGCCAGCAGTTTATTAGACTCTGGGGCCAACGTCCTGACTTTC. Protein sequence: CASSLLDSGANVLTF.

The chain employs TRBV7-2 and TRBJ2-1; 14 nucleotides agree with TRBD2. The junction had 7 bases not matched to a gene; V was cut back by 3 bases and J by 9 bases. The germline V gene encodes CDR1 SGHTA and CDR2 FQGNSA. CDR3 length: 16 residues. The CDR3 DNA is TGTGCCAGCAGCTTGGCGGGGACTAGCGGGAGAAGTGAGCAGTTCTTC. Protein product: CASSLAGTSGRSEQFF.